This entry features one T cell receptor beta chain sequence. This clonotype occurred many times. The antigen this receptor binds is unknown. Base qualities were left out, and no much larger clone turns up one base away. The TCR beta CDR3 regions were amplified from the RNA transcripts. The first round of RT-PCR for the TCR CDR3 was performed with the HTBI primer set and the Qiagen OneStep RT-PCR kit. Libraries were constructed in a second round of multiplex PCR, after which size selection and purification were performed. Sequencing of the libraries was done on an Illumina HiSeq2000 using paired-end 100 bp reads. In the authors' own workflow: SOAPnuke was used to process the raw data, removing reads that contained adapters or uncalled bases, had a mean Phred below 15, or lacked an exact match to the constant primer or identifier. COPE v1.2.5 was used to merge high-quality paired reads, and clonotypes were defined as unique nucleotide sequences. Clonotypes were aligned to IMGT TRBV, TRBD and TRBJ reference segments using MiTCR v1.1. The analysis was restricted to V-J combinations with a frequency above 0.0001, which together covered 98% to 99.2% of the repertoires. A TCS score was defined as the ratio between F50 (clonal expansion) and ExV (chaos), using BLOSUM62-based TCRdist between CDR3 peptides within each V-J. Welch's t-statistics and random forest reduced roughly 500 V-J features to about 13, which were used in a naive Bayes classifier (R e1071). The similarity between thyroid and blood repertoires was quantified using the Morisita-Horn index. The public sequencing data were trimmed at Q25 with fastp and processed into clonotypes with MiXCR by TCRdb, which kept only in-frame beta chains. Under each unique CDR3 protein, matching rows form one entry showing the most common genes and DNA. The V and J calls reflect TCRdb's pipeline rather than the authors' work. The sample data list 610,000 or so distinct CDR3 sequences, and more than 45% of these were observed just once. Jointly, the top ten make up around 8% of the sample.

This entry belongs to a study of T cells in Graves' hyperthyroidism and ophthalmopathy (dated by TCRdb to about 2019). Describing the broader study: To identify TCR V-J signatures that set the groups apart, the researchers used a discovery cohort of 100 patients, made up of 40 to 45 with Graves' ophthalmopathy and some 56 with stable Graves' hyperthyroidism. Prospective prediction of ophthalmopathy was tested in an independent validation cohort of 18 to 20 hyperthyroidism patients and around 16 patients who later progressed to ophthalmopathy. For training and testing, the 100 or so patients in the discovery cohort were randomly divided in a 7:3 ratio. In about six Graves' hyperthyroidism patients, the study also compared T-cell repertoires from thyroid tissue with T-cell repertoires from blood. After blood sampling, hyperthyroidism patients were treated with methimazole at a starting dose of 30 mg daily, and ophthalmopathy patients were treated with high-dose intravenous methylprednisolone. TCR Vbeta CDR3 sequencing of 130 to 150 peripheral blood samples (about 45 ophthalmopathy, 75 hyperthyroidism and about 17 progressor patients) is reported in the paper.

Stable Graves' hyperthyroidism was defined as no progression to ophthalmopathy during 18 months of follow-up. Hyperthyroidism patients were newly diagnosed, with disease duration under 2 months, and aged 18 to 65 years. Any patient with an uncontrolled infection, another autoimmune disease, pregnancy or lactation was excluded. Diagnoses were established on the basis of clinical symptoms, serum thyroxine and TRAb, thyroid ultrasound, and orbital computed tomography. Total RNA was extracted with Trizol reagent, and quality was checked on an Agilent 2100 Bioanalyzer. Study-wide findings and limitations: In cross-validation, a model built on a 13 V-J signature told ophthalmopathy apart from stable hyperthyroidism with 85% to 90% sensitivity and about 81% specificity, and in testing the same model reached 80%/75%. Sample size was not statistically predetermined, and blinding of investigators to group allocation was not performed. Blood samples also contained most of the expanded thyroid clonotypes (frequency above 0.001), which suggests that blood repertoires may reflect thyroid immune responses. In validation, progression to ophthalmopathy was predicted by the model with 70.59% sensitivity and 72% to 80% specificity, a median of approximately 6.5 months before onset.

Trimming takes 6 bases from V and 4 bases from J, and the germline ends sit 15 bases apart. The CDR3 covers 15 residues, taking in both the cysteine and the phenylalanine. Of all the DNA, just the CDR3 is kept, 45 bases in frame from base 1. CDR1 SNHLY and CDR2 FYNNEI are derived from the germline V gene. Sequencing was carried out using peripheral blood or thyroid tissue (not recorded which). This receptor chain uses TRBV2 and TRBJ2-2, with TRBD2 perhaps the D gene, on 5 matching bases. The receptor was derived from a woman between 18 and 30 years old with Graves' hyperthyroidism. The DNA sequence is as follows: TGTGCCAGCAGGGTTCGGACGGCGGGCACCGGGGAGCTGTTTTTT. Its product reads: CASRVRTAGTGELFF. Outside the CDR3, residues come from the reference TRBV2 and TRBJ2-2 proteins, so the full variable domain is: EPEVTQTPSHQVTQMGQEVILRCVPISNHLYFYWYRQILGQKVEFLVSFYNNEISEKSEIFDDQFSVERPDGSNFTLKIRSTKLEDSAMYFCASRVRTAGTGELFFGEGSRLTVL.